Shown below are 15 T cell receptor beta chains from a single sample sequenced in a study of blood T cell repertoires in COVID-19. Method: immunoSEQ multiplex PCR; TCRdb's copy keeps in-frame clones and lacks some. The data contain 200,000 to 250,000 clones, approximately 83% of them singletons. Sequencing was performed on peripheral blood. The source of these receptors is a woman younger than 45 who had recovered from COVID-19.

The chain joins TRBV7-9 to TRBJ2-1, with 11 bases identical to TRBD2. The junction had 9 bases not matched to a gene; V was cut back by 11 bases and J by 6 bases. CDR3 size: 14 residues. Per germline, CDR1 SEHNR and CDR2 FQNEAQ (reference sequence). In DNA form, the CDR3 reads TGTGCCGGTGGGAGAACTAGCGGGAGCAATGAGCAGTTCTTC. Its translation is CAGGRTSGSNEQFF. Complete variable domain (other parts from reference TRBV7-9 and TRBJ2-1): DTGVSQNPRHKITKRGQNVTFRCDPISEHNRLYWYRQTLGQGPEFLTYFQNEAQLEKSRLLSDRFSAERPKGSFSTLEIQRTEQGDSAMYLCAGGRTSGSNEQFFGPGTRLTVL.

In this sample, this clone turned up once. The chain links TRBV24-1 to TRBJ2-5, with 7 positions matching TRBD1. The CDR3 runs to 16 residues. The trim removed 5 bases at V and 2 bases at J, leaving 10 bases unmatched. Germline V gene lookup returns CDR1 KGHDR and CDR2 SFDVKD. CDR3: CATSAASQGPQETQYF. CDR3 nucleotides: TGTGCCACCAGTGCGGCTTCACAGGGGCCGCAAGAGACCCAGTACTTC.

The chain uses TRBV10-3 and TRBJ1-6; 7 bases match TRBD1. The CDR3 has 13 residues. Trimming at V came to 8 bases and at J to 6 bases, leaving 4 bases not matched to a gene. Germline loops: CDR1 ENHRY, CDR2 SYGVKD. The CDR3 sequence is CAIGQEVNSPLHF. The CDR3 DNA sequence: TGTGCCATCGGACAGGAGGTTAATTCACCCCTCCACTTT.

The rearrangement uses TRBV29-1 and TRBJ2-1; D is unclear. The CDR3 has 13 amino acids. Germline CDR1 SQVTM, CDR2 ANQGSEA. The V end lost 3 bases, the J end lost 4 bases, and 10 bases lay between the germline ends. The CDR3 loop reads CSVDLSQYNEQFF. The CDR3 DNA follows: TGCAGCGTTGATTTATCCCAGTACAATGAGCAGTTCTTC.

The chain joins TRBV27 to TRBJ2-7; D may be TRBD2 (7 bases). Germline CDR1 and CDR2: MNHEY and SMNVEV (reference sequence). Trimming took off 6 bases at V and 0 bases at J, with 12 bases between the two ends. The CDR3 loop spans 14 amino acids. Written as DNA, the CDR3 is TGTGCCAGCAGGGGGGGGGCTAGCTCCTACGAGCAGTACTTC. Protein product: CASRGGASSYEQYF.

This clone has just one count. The rearrangement joins TRBV7-6 to TRBJ2-3, with TRBD2 identical over 10 bases. This CDR3 comprises 15 residues. Germline lookup yields CDR1 SGHVS and CDR2 FNYEAQ. V lost 5 bases and J lost 1; bases outside the gene matches: 3. DNA of the CDR3: TGTGCCAGCAGCCCTAGCGGGGGCCGCACAGATACGCAGTATTTT. This codes for CASSPSGGRTDTQYF.

CDR3 DNA sequence: TGCAGCGTTGAAGATCCCAGACAGGGGGTTGAAAAACTGTTTTTT. Protein: CSVEDPRQGVEKLFF. The V gene is TRBV29-1, the J gene TRBJ1-4, with 9 bases identical to TRBD1. Germline-derived CDR1 and CDR2 are SQVTM and ANQGSEA. V gave up 0 bases and J gave up 7 bases; unmatched junction bases: 6. The CDR3 has 15 residues.

This chain uses TRBV7-9 with TRBJ1-1; D possibly corresponds to TRBD1 (6 bases). Germline V gene sequence: CDR1 SEHNR, CDR2 FQNEAQ (reference sequence). Trimming removed 5 bases from V and 0 bases from J, with 13 bases in between. The CDR3 is 15 amino acids. CDR3: CASSALSGVNTEAFF. The CDR3 nucleotides read TGTGCCAGCAGCGCTCTTTCAGGGGTGAACACTGAAGCTTTCTTT.

The CDR3 DNA is TGTGCCAGCAGCGCATTCCCATATCCCGGGACAGGGGGTGGCTACACCTTC. This sequence encodes CASSAFPYPGTGGGYTF. The V gene is TRBV9, the J gene TRBJ1-2; 11 nucleotides line up with TRBD1. The CDR3 has 17 residues. The V and J ends lost 3 bases and 7 bases, in that order; junction bases with no gene match: 14. The germline V gene encodes CDR1 SGDLS and CDR2 YYNGEE.

This chain uses TRBV19 with TRBJ2-2; 14 positions agree with TRBD2. The CDR3 has 18 amino acids. Trimming took 1 base from V and 6 from J; bases not matched to a gene: 7. Germline-derived CDR1 and CDR2 are LNHDA and SQIVND (reference sequence). The CDR3 sequence is CASSIVPGLAGVSGELFF. CDR3 sequence (DNA): TGTGCCAGTAGTATAGTACCGGGACTAGCGGGAGTGTCCGGGGAGCTGTTTTTT.

V and J are TRBV11-2 and TRBJ2-7; a possible D gene is TRBD2 (5 bases). V was trimmed by 1 base and J by 0 bases, leaving 7 bases between them. The CDR3 is 14 amino acids. CDR1 SGHAT and CDR2 FQNNGV come from the germline V gene. This CDR3 is CASSLAEGSYEQYF. The CDR3 nucleotides are TGTGCCAGCAGCTTAGCCGAGGGCTCCTACGAGCAGTACTTC.

This rearrangement joins TRBV27 to TRBJ2-4; D possibly corresponds to TRBD2 (7 bases). Germline V CDR1 and CDR2: MNHEY, SMNVEV (reference sequence). V lost 6 bases and J lost 2, with 20 bases in between. This CDR3 is built from 17 residues. Here the CDR3 DNA reads TGTGCCAGCAGAGGGGGGGGCCCCTCAGGGACCAAAAACATTCAGTACTTC. Its protein is CASRGGGPSGTKNIQYF.

The chain employs TRBV30 and TRBJ2-3; TRBD1 agrees at 9 bases. The CDR3 loop spans 15 amino acids. In germline, CDR1 is GTSNPN, CDR2 SVGIG (reference sequence). V was pared by 5 bases and J by 7 bases, with 13 bases of the junction left unmatched. CDR3 in amino acids: CAWELRTGVENTQYF. CDR3 in DNA: TGTGCCTGGGAACTACGGACAGGGGTGGAAAATACGCAGTATTTT.

The rearrangement uses TRBV3-1 (or the pseudogene TRBV3-2) and TRBJ2-7, with 9 bases identical to TRBD2. The CDR3 spans 14 residues. Trimming cost V 3 bases and J 5 bases; bases outside gene matches: 5. The germline gives CDR1 LGHDT, CDR2 YNNKEL (reference sequence). This chain's CDR3 is CASSHSSGKDEQYF. Written as DNA, the CDR3 is TGTGCCAGCAGCCATTCTAGCGGGAAGGACGAGCAGTACTTC.

The J gene is TRBJ2-3, the V gene TRBV11-2; a weak D match, TRBD2 (6 bases). V lost 4 bases, J lost 2 bases, and 19 bases lay in between. Germline V CDR1 and CDR2: SGHAT, FQNNGV. The CDR3 is 17 amino acids. The CDR3 loop reads CASSWPWRGTNTDTQYF. The CDR3, as DNA: TGTGCCAGCAGCTGGCCTTGGAGGGGAACGAACACAGATACGCAGTATTTT.